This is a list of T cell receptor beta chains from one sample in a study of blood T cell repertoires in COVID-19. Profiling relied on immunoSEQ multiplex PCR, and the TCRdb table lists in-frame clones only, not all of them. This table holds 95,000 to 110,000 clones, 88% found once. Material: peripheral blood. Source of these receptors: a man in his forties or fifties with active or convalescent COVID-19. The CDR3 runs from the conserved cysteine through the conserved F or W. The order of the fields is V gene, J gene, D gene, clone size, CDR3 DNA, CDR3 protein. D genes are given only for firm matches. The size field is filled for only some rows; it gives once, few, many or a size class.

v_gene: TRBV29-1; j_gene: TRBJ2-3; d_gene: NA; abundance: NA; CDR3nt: TGCAGCGCCGCGAGTCCGGATACGCAGTATTTT; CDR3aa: CSAASPDTQYF
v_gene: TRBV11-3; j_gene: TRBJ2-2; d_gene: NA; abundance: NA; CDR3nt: TGTGCCAGCAGCTGGACAAACACCGGGGAGCTGTTTTTT; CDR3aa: CASSWTNTGELFF
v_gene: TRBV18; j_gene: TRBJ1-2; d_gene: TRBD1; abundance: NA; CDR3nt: TGTGCCAGCTCACTAGGGACAGGGGACGGCTACACCTTC; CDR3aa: CASSLGTGDGYTF
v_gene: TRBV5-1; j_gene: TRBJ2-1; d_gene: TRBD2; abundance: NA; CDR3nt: TGCGCCAGCAGCAAAAAACTAGCGGGAGGTTACAATGAGCAGTTCTTC; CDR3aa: CASSKKLAGGYNEQFF
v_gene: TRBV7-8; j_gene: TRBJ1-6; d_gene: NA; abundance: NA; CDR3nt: TGTGCCAGCAGCTTAGCGCGTAGGGCTTCGGGAAATTCACCCCTCCACTTT; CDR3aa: CASSLARRASGNSPLHF
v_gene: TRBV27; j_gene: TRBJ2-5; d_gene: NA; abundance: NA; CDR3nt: TGTGCCAGCAGCCCGCGCCTAGGGGAATTCGCAAAGACCCAGTACTTC; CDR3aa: CASSPRLGEFAKTQYF
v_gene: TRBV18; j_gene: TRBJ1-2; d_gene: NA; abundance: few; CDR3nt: TGTGCCAGCTCGCGGGCGGGGGTTGGCTACACCTTC; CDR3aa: CASSRAGVGYTF
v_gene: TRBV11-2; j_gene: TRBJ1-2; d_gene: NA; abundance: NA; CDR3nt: TGTGCCAGCAGCAGTGGTGGCTTCTATGGCTACACCTTC; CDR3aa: CASSSGGFYGYTF
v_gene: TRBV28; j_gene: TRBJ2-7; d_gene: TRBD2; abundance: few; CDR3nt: TGTGCCAGCAGTTTATCAGGCGGGAGAGTCTACGAGCAGTACTTC; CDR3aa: CASSLSGGRVYEQYF
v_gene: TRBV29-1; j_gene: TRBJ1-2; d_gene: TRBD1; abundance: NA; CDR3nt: TGCAGCGTTCAGACAGGGTCTGGCTACACCTTC; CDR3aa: CSVQTGSGYTF
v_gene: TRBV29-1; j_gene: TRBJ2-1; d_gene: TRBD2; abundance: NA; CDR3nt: TGCAGCGTTGGGGCTAGCGGGGGGGATGAGCAGTTCTTC; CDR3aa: CSVGASGGDEQFF
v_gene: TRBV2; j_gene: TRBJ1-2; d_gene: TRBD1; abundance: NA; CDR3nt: TGTGCCAGCAGTGAAATTAGGGACAGCTCAAGTGGCTACACCTTC; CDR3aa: CASSEIRDSSSGYTF
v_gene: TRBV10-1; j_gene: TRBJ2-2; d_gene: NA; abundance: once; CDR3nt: TGCGCCAGCAGTGAGTCGTCCAGGGACACCGGGGAGCTGTTTTTT; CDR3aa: CASSESSRDTGELFF
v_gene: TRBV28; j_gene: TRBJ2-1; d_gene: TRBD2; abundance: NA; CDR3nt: TGTGCCAGCAGTCTCGGGGGGGCGGGAGAGAATGAGCAGTTCTTC; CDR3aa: CASSLGGAGENEQFF
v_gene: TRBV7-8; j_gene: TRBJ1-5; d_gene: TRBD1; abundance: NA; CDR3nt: TGTGCCAGCAGCCCGCACCGTGGGGACAGTAGAAATCAGCCCCAGCATTTT; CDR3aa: CASSPHRGDSRNQPQHF
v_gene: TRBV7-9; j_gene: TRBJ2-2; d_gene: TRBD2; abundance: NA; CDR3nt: TGTGCCAGCACCCGCCAGACTAGCGGGAGATCCGGGGAGCTGTTTTTT; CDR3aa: CASTRQTSGRSGELFF
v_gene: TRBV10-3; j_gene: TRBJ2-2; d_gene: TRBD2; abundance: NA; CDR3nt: TGTGCCATCAGTGTCAGTGCTAGCGGGAGAGGAGGGTCCGGGGAGCTGTTTTTT; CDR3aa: CAISVSASGRGGSGELFF
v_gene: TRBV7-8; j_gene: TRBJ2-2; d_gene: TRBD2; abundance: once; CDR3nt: TGTGCCAGCACCTTCCGGAGAACTAGCGTTGCCGGGGAGCTGTTTTTT; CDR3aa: CASTFRRTSVAGELFF
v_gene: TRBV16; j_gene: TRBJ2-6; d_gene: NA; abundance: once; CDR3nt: TGTGCCAGCAGCCGGGACTTGGCCAACGTCCTGACTTTC; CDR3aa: CASSRDLANVLTF
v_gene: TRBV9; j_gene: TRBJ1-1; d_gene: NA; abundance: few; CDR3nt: TGTGCCAGCAGCGTAGCTGTGGGCGTGAACACTGAAGCTTTCTTT; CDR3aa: CASSVAVGVNTEAFF
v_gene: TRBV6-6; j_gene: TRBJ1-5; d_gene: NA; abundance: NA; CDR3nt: TGTGCCAGCAGGAGGGAGGATCAGCCCCAGCATTTT; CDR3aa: CASRREDQPQHF
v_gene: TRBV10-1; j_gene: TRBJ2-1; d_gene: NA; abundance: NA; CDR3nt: TGCGCCAGCAGTTGGACAGTCCAAAATGAGCAGTTCTTC; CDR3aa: CASSWTVQNEQFF